The present TCR beta chain was sequenced within a study of cytomegalovirus exposure and HLA in healthy donors (dated by TCRdb to about 2017). For the study in its entirety: According to a later analysis, one platform produced both the 100 to 150 validation repertoires and the 670 or so repertoires of the first cohort. The study was designed to test whether signatures of past pathogen exposure could be identified by cataloging public T cell receptors. A separate validation cohort of 100 to 150 different subjects was used in addition to the approximately 640-subject first cohort. To predict cytomegalovirus infection status, the study brought together high-throughput TCR immunosequencing, statistical association of individual TCRs with disease status, and machine learning.

CDR1 and CDR2 (MGHRA, YSYEKL) derive from the germline V gene. The CDR3 has 16 amino acids, counting the end cysteine and phenylalanine. Only CDR3 DNA remains: 48 bases, in frame from the first base. V drops 0 bases and J drops 2 bases, leaving 12 bases in between. About this clone: The antigen it binds to is not known. The input lacks base qualities; no much larger clone sits a single base away.

The method was the immunoSEQ multiplex PCR assay. In the source study's methods: To diagnose cytomegalovirus status from the catalog of TCR beta chain sequences, a statistical classification framework was built. Here the immuneACCESS table is served through TCRdb, limited to in-frame sequences with V and J called. Missing clones are a known gap in these copies; in checked studies unresolved V genes cover under half, and the rest lacks a known reason. That table furnishes V, J and clone size, whereas the DNA furnished D and trimming. In this sample the table shows tens of thousands of clones, about 94% of which occur a single time. 1.5% to 1.8% of the sample goes to the ten largest clones. The donors were included in the validation cohort of around 120 subjects, a group kept apart from the roughly 700-subject first cohort. Findings and caveats that apply to the study as a whole: In both the original and validation cohorts, the classifier was reported to diagnose cytomegalovirus status with high specificity and sensitivity. Most TCR sequences were observed very rarely across donors, whereas some public TCRs were present in many individuals. The authors suggested that the approach could potentially be generalized to other disease states and immunological phenotypes. The study listed around 160 TCR beta chains as associated with cytomegalovirus. Subsequent analysis determined that TCRs grouped into clusters in the first cohort also showed a tendency toward co-occurrence across the 130 or so validation repertoires, and approximately 93% of cluster scores exceeded 0. A few of the identified cytomegalovirus-associated TCR beta chains were confirmed in vitro to be specific for cytomegalovirus antigens. A later analysis lacked HLA typing for the validation cohort, so it scored co-occurrence in that cohort across all 120 or so repertoires.

The chain was built from TRBV4-1 and TRBJ2-3; perhaps TRBD1 is the D gene, with 6 bases matching. Source material: PBMCs. This receptor was identified in a man aged 18 to 29 in good health and CMV-seropositive. The CDR3 region has the sequence CASSQETTGYTDTQYF. The nucleotide sequence reads TGCGCCAGCAGCCAAGAGACTACAGGGTACACAGATACGCAGTATTTT.